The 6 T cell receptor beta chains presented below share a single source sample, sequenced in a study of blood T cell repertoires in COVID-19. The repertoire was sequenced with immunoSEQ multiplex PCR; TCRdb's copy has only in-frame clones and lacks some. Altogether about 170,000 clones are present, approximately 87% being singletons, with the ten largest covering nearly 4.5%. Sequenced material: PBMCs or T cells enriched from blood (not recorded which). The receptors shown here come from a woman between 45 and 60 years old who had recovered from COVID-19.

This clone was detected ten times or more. The CDR3 spells CASSLQGTEYNYGYTF. CDR3 nucleotides: TGTGCCAGCAGCCTTCAGGGGACAGAATATAACTATGGCTACACCTTC. This chain links TRBV2 with TRBJ1-2, with 7 bases aligning to TRBD1. CDR1 and CDR2 (germline): SNHLY, FYNNEI. The CDR3 totals 16 residues. V shed 6 bases and J 1 base; nucleotides not matched to a gene: 11.

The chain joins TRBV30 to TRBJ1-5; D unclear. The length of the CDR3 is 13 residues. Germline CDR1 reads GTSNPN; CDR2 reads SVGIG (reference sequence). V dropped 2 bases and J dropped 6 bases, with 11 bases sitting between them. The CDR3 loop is CAWSMGSGQPQHF. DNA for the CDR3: TGTGCCTGGAGTATGGGTTCGGGTCAGCCCCAGCATTTT.

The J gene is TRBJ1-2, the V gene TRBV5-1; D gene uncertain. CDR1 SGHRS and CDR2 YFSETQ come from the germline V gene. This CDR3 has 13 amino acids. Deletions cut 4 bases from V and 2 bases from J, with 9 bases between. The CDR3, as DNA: TGCGCCAGCAGCGAGCCGGGGAACTATGGCTACACCTTC. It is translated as CASSEPGNYGYTF. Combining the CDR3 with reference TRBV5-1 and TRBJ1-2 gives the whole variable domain KAGVTQTPRYLIKTRGQQVTLSCSPISGHRSVSWYQQTPGQGLQFLFEYFSETQRNKGNFPGRFSGRQFSNSRSEMNVSTLELGDSALYLCASSEPGNYGYTFGSGTRLTVV.

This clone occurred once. CDR3: CASSRRGAGNTGELFF. The CDR3, as DNA: TGTGCCAGCAGCCGACGGGGGGCAGGGAACACCGGGGAGCTGTTTTTT. This chain links TRBV3-1 (or the pseudogene TRBV3-2) with TRBJ2-2; D is possibly TRBD2 (7 bases). The germline CDR1 and CDR2 sequences are LGHDT and YNNKEL (reference sequence). Trimming left V 4 bases short and J 1 base short, with 13 bases between. The CDR3 spans 16 residues.

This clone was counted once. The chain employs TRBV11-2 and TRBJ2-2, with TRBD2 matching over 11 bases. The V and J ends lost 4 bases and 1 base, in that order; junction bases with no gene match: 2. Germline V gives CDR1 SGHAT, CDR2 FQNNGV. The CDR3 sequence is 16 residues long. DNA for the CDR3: TGTGCCAGCAGCTCTAGCGGGGGGCTGAACACCGGGGAGCTGTTTTTT. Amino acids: CASSSSGGLNTGELFF.

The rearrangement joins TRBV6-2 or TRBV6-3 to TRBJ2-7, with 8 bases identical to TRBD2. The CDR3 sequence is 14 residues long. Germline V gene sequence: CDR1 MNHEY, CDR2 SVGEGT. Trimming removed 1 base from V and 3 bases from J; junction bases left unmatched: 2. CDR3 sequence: CASSYLAGFYEQYV. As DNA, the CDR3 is TGTGCCAGCAGTTACTTAGCGGGGTTCTACGAGCAGTACGTC.